The clone carrying this T cell receptor (beta chain) was seen a few times. The target antigen is unknown. The PCR had 60 Vbeta and 13 Jbeta primers. Only in-frame clones appear in the TCRdb table, and some are missing; sequencing was by immunoSEQ multiplex PCR. The sample lists 70,000 to 85,000 clones; 55% to 75% were seen once. The CDR3 totals 15 residues. The germline CDR1 and CDR2 sequences are SNHLY and FYNNEI. V was trimmed by 4 bases and J by 2 bases, leaving 14 bases between them. These data are taken from a study of cytomegalovirus exposure and HLA in healthy donors. Study observations and caveats: CMV antigen specificity was confirmed in vitro for a few CMV-associated chains. Segments of the TCR beta V type were, in most cases, productive about 87% or about 30% of the time in an earlier analysis.

The sequence was obtained from a man under 40 in good health and CMV-seropositive. What was sequenced was PBMCs. The J gene is TRBJ1-1, the V gene TRBV2; D may be TRBD1 (6 bases). CDR3 protein: CASSGDRDTNTEAFF. CDR3 nucleotide sequence: TGTGCCAGCAGTGGAGACCGGGACACCAACACTGAAGCTTTCTTT.